Given below is one T cell receptor (beta chain) in context. Its antigen remains unidentified. The data stem from a study of cytomegalovirus exposure and HLA in healthy donors. Study background: Findings of an earlier analysis included more than 90 million unique TCR beta sequences from 180 million or so T cells.

The study's findings and limits: In a later analysis, specific HLA alleles were associated with 16,000 or so TCR beta sequences at a 0.05 false discovery rate. TCR beta chains numbering some 150 were designated cytomegalovirus-associated. In a later analysis, a missense DCLRE1C variant was linked to TCR beta V- and J-gene trimming.

CDR3 length: 12 residues. Germline CDR1 is SGHNT and CDR2 is YYREEE (reference sequence). Trimming removed 1 base at V and 5 bases at J, with 6 bases between. PCR used 60 Vbeta primers and 13 Jbeta primers. TCRdb keeps only in-frame clones here, not all; method: immunoSEQ multiplex PCR. Here the sample spans about 120,000 clones, over 65% being singletons. The sample was PBMCs. The chain uses TRBV5-4 and TRBJ2-5; D remains ambiguous. This TCR came from a man aged 18 to 30 in good health and CMV-seropositive. For the CDR3, the DNA is TGTGCCAGCAGCTTGAACAGTGAGACCCAGTACTTC. The encoded protein is CASSLNSETQYF.